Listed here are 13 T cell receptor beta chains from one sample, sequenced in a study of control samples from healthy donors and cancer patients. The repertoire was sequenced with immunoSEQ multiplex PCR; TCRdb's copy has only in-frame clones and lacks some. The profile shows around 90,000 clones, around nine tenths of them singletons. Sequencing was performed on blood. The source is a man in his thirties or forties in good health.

The CDR3 spells CASSPGQMNTGELFF. Here the CDR3 DNA reads TGCGCCAGCAGCCCCGGACAAATGAACACCGGGGAGCTGTTTTTT. The V and J genes are TRBV5-1 and TRBJ2-2; D might be TRBD1 (5 bases). The CDR3 is 15 amino acids. V shed 4 bases and J shed 1 base, with 11 bases lying between them. CDR1 and CDR2 from the germline V gene are SGHRS and YFSETQ. Full variable domain (missing parts from reference TRBV5-1 and TRBJ2-2): KAGVTQTPRYLIKTRGQQVTLSCSPISGHRSVSWYQQTPGQGLQFLFEYFSETQRNKGNFPGRFSGRQFSNSRSEMNVSTLELGDSALYLCASSPGQMNTGELFFGEGSRLTVL.

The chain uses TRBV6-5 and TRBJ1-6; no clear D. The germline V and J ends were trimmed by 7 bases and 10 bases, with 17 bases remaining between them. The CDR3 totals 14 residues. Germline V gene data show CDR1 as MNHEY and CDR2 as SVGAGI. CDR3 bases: TGTGCCAGCACCCCGGGGTCCACCAAATCACCCCTCCACTTT. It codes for CASTPGSTKSPLHF.

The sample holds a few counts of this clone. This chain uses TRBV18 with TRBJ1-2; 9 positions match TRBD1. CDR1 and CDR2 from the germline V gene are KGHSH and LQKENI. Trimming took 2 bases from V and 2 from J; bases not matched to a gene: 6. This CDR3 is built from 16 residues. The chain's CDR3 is CASSPEGQGWNYGYTF. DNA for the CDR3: TGTGCCAGCTCACCAGAGGGACAGGGTTGGAACTATGGCTACACCTTC.

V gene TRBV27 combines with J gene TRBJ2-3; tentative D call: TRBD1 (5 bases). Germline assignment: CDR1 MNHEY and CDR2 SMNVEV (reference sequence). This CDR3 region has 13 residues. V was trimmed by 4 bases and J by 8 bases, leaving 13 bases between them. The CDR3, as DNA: TGTGCCAGCAGTTCAATGGGGCCCCGTACGCAGTATTTT. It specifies CASSSMGPRTQYF.

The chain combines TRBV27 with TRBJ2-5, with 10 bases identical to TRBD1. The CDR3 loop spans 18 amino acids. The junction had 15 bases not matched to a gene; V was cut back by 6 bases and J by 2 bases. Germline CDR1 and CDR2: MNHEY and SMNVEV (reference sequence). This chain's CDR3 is CASSPSWGTGEGQETQYF. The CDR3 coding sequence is TGTGCCAGCAGCCCGAGTTGGGGGACAGGGGAAGGGCAAGAGACCCAGTACTTC.

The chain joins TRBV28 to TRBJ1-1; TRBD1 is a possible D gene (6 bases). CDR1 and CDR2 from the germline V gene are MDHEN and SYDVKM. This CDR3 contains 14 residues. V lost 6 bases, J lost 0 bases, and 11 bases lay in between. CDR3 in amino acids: CASRLTGMNTEAFF. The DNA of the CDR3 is TGTGCCAGCAGGTTAACAGGGATGAACACTGAAGCTTTCTTT.

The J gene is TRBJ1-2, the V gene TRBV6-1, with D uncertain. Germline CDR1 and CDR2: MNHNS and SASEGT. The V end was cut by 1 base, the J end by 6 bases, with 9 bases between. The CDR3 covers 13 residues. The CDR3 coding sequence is TGTGCCAGCAGTGAAGTAGGGAGTAATGGCTACACCTTC. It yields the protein CASSEVGSNGYTF.

CDR3 protein: CASRMMESGNTIYF. Here the CDR3 DNA reads TGTGCCAGTAGAATGATGGAGTCTGGAAACACCATATATTTT. This chain joins TRBV19 and TRBJ1-3; D ambiguous. The CDR3 sequence is 14 residues long. V lost 6 bases and J 1 base, leaving 10 bases between the germline ends. CDR1 is LNHDA and CDR2 is SQIVND in the germline V gene (reference sequence).

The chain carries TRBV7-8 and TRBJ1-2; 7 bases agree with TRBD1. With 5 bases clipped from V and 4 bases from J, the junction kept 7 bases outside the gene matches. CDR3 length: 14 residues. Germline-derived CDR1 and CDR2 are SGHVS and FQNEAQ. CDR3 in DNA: TGTGCCAGCAGCCCCGGACAGGCGACCTATGGCTACACCTTC. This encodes CASSPGQATYGYTF.

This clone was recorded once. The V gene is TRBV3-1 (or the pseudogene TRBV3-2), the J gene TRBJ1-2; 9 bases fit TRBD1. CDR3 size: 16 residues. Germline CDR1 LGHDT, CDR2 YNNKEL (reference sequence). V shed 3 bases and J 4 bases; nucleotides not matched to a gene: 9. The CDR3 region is CASSHSGTGSVYGYTF. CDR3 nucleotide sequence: TGTGCCAGCAGCCATTCCGGGACAGGGTCGGTCTATGGCTACACCTTC.

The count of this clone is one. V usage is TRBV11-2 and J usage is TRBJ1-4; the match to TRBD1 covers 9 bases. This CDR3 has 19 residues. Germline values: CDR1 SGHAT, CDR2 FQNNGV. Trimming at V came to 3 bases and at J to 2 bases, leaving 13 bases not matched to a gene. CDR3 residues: CASSFTWGTGSSTNEKLFF. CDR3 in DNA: TGTGCCAGCAGCTTCACTTGGGGGACAGGGTCCTCGACTAATGAAAAACTGTTTTTT.

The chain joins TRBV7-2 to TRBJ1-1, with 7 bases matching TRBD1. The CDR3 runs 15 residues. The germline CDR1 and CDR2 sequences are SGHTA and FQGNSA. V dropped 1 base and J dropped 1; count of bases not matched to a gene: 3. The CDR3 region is CASSLETGRNTEAFF. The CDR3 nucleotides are TGTGCCAGCAGCTTAGAGACAGGGCGGAACACTGAAGCTTTCTTT.

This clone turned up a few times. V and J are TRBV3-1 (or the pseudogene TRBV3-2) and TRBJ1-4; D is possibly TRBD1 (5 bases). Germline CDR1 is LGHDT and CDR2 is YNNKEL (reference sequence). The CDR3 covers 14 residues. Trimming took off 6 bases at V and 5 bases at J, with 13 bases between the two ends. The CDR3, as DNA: TGTGCCAGCAGTCCTGACAGAGGAAATGAAAAACTGTTTTTT. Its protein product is CASSPDRGNEKLFF.